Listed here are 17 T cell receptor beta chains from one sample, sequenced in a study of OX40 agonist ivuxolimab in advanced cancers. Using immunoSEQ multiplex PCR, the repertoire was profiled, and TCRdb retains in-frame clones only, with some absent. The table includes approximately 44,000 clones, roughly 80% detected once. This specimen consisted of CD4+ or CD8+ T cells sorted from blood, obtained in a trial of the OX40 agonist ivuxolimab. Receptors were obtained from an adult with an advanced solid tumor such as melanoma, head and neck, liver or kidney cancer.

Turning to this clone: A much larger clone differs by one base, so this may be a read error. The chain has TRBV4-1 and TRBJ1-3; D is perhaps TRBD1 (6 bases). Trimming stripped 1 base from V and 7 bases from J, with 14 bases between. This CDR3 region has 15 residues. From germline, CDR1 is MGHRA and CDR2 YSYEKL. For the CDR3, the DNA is TGCGCCAGCAGCCAAGGCACAGGGTTTGGGAACACCATATATTTT. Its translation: CASSQGTGFGNTIYF.

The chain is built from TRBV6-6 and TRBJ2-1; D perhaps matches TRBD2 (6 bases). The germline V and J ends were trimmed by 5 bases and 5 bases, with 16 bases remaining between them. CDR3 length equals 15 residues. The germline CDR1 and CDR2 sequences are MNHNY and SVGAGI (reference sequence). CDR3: CASSPLGGGHNEQFF. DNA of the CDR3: TGTGCCAGCAGTCCCTTGGGGGGAGGCCACAATGAGCAGTTCTTC.

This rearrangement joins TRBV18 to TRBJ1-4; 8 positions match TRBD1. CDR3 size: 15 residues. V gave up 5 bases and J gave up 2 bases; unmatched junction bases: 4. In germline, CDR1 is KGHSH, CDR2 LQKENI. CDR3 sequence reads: CASSKTGATNEKLFF. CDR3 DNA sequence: TGTGCCAGCTCAAAGACAGGGGCGACTAATGAAAAACTGTTTTTT.

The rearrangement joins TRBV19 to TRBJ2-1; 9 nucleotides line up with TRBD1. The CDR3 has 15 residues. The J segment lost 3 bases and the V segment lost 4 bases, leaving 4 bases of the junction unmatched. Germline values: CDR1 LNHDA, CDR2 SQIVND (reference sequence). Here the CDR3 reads CASSTRQGVYNEQFF. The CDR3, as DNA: TGTGCCAGTAGTACTCGACAGGGGGTCTACAATGAGCAGTTCTTC.

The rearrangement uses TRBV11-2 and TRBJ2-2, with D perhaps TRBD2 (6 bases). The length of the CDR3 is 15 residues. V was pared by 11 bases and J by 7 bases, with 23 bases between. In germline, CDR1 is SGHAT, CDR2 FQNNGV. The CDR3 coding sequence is TGTGCCTGCGAACAGCGGGCGACTTTGAGCGGGGAGCTGTTTTTT. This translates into CACEQRATLSGELFF.

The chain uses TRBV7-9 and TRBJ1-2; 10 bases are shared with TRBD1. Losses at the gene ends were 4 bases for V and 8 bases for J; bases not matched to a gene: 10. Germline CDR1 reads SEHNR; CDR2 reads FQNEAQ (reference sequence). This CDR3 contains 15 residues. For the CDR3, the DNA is TGTGCCAGCAGCTCTCCCGGGACAGGGGTCTACGGCTACACCTTC. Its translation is CASSSPGTGVYGYTF.

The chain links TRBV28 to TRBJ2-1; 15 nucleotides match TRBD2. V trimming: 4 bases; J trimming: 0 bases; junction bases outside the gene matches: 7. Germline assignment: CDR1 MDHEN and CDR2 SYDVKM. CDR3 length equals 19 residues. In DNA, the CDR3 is TGTGCCAGCAGTTCACCGGGACTAGCGGGAGGTGGCTCCTACAATGAGCAGTTCTTC. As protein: CASSSPGLAGGGSYNEQFF.

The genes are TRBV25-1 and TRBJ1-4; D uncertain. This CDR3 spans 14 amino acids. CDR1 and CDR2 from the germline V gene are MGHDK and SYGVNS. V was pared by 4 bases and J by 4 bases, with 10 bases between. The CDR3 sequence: CASSGYGFNEKLFF. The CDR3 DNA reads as TGTGCCAGCAGTGGCTACGGGTTTAATGAAAAACTGTTTTTT.

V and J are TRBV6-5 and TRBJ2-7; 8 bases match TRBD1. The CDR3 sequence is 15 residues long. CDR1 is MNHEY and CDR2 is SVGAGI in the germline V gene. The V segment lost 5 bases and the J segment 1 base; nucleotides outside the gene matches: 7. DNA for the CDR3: TGTGCCAGCAGTCTGGGACAGGCCAGGTCCTACGAGCAGTACTTC. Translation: CASSLGQARSYEQYF.

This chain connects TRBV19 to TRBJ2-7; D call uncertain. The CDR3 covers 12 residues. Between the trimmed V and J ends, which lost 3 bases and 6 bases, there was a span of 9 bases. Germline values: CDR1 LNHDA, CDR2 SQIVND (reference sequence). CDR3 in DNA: TGTGCCAGTAGTATCCTCGGTAGCGAGCAGTACTTC. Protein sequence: CASSILGSEQYF.

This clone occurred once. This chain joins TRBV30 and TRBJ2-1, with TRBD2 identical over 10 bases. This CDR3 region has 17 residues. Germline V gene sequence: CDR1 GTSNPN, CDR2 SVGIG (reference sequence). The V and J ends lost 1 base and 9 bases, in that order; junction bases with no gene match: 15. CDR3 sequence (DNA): TGTGCCTGGAGTGCCGCGCACCCGGGACTAGCGAGTTTTGAGCAGTTCTTC. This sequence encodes CAWSAAHPGLASFEQFF.

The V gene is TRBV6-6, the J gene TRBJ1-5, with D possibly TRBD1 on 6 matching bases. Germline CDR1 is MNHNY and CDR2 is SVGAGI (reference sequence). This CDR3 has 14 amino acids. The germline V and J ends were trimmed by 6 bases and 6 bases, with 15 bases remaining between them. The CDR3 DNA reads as TGTGCCAGCAGATTTGAACAGGGAGCTCAGCCCCAGCATTTT. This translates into CASRFEQGAQPQHF.

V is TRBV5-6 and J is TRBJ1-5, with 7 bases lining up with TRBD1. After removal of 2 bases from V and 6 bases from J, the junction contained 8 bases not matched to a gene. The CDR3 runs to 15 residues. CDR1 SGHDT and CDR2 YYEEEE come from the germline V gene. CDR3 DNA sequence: TGTGCCAGCAGCTTATTGACAGGGTCGACTCAGCCCCAGCATTTT. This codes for CASSLLTGSTQPQHF.

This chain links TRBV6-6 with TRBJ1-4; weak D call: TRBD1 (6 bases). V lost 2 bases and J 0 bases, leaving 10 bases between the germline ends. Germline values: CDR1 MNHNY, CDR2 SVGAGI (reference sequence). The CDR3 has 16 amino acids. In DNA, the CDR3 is TGTGCCAGCAGTTACACAGGGCCTTCAACTAATGAAAAACTGTTTTTT. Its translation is CASSYTGPSTNEKLFF.

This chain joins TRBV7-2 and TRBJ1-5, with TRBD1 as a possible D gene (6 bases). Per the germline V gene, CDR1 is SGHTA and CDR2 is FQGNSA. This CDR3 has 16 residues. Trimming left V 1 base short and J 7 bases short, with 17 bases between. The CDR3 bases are TGTGCCAGCAGCTTAGTGGGGGGACGGCAGGGGCAGCCCCAGCATTTT. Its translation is CASSLVGGRQGQPQHF.

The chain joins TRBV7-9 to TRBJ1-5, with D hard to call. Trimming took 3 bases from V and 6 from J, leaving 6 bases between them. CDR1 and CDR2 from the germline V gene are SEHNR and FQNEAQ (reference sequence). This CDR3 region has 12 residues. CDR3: CASSLQGQPQHF. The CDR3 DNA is TGTGCCAGCAGCTTGCAAGGTCAGCCCCAGCATTTT.

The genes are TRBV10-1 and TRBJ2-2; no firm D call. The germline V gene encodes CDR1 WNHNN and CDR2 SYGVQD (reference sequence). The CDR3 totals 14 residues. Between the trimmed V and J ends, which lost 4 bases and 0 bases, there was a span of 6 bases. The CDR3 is CASSGSSNTGELFF. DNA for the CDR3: TGCGCCAGCAGTGGGAGTTCGAACACCGGGGAGCTGTTTTTT.